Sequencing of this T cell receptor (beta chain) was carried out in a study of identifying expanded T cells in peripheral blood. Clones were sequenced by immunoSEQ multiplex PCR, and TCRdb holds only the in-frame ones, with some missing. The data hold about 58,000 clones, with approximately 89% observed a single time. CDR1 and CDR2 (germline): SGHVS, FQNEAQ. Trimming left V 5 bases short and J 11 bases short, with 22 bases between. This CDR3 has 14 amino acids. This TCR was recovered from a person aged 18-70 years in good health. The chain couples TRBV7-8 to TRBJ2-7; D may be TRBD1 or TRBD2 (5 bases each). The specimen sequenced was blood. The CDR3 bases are TGTGCCAGCAGCACAATACCGCCGACAGCGGACAAGTACTTC. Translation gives CASSTIPPTADKYF. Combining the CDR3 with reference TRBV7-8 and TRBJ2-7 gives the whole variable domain GAGVSQSPRYKVAKRGQDVALRCDPISGHVSLFWYQQALGQGPEFLTYFQNEAQLDKSGLPSDRFFAERPEGSVSTLKIQRTQQEDSAVYLCASSTIPPTADKYFGPGTRLTVT.